This T cell receptor beta chain was obtained from a study of Siglec-9 on CD8 T cells in melanoma. Study outcomes and limitations: Siglec-9 reportedly marks and regulates an effector memory CD8+ T-cell subset apparently accumulating in melanoma tumors.

CDR3 length equals 13 residues. Germline V lookup: CDR1 SEHNR, CDR2 FQNEAQ (reference sequence). V shed 5 bases and J shed 0 bases, with 8 bases lying between them. The repertoire was sequenced with immunoSEQ multiplex PCR; TCRdb's copy has only in-frame clones and lacks some. The sample carries almost 30,000 clones, about 80% recorded once. Points on this clone: The antigen is undetermined.

Material: Siglec-9- CD8+ T cells sorted from blood. The receptor's source is a human donor in good health. V gene TRBV7-9 combines with J gene TRBJ2-7; unclear D gene. Written as DNA, the CDR3 is TGTGCCAGCAGCGGTCAGAGCTCCTACGAGCAGTACGTC. Its translation is CASSGQSSYEQYV.